A single sample is the source of the 28 T cell receptor beta chains below, sequenced in a study of vaccination and CD4 T cells after COVID-19. What these receptors recognize is not known. The study sequenced cultured CD4+ T cell DNA using the Oncomine TCR Beta short-read assay. MiXCR, run by TCRdb on the PCR reads, gives a single entry per CDR3 protein. The table shows approximately 11,000 distinct CDR3 sequences, with around 60% occurring only once. Treatment specified: roughly ten-day PBMC culture with coronavirus spike peptide pools or control peptides (ViraFEST assay). Sequenced material: CD4+ T cells from blood, cultured in vitro. Receptor source: a human donor who had recovered from COVID-19.

This clonotype has just a few counts. The chain's CDR3 is CASSPRQVWSNQPQHF. CDR3 DNA: TGTGCCAGCAGTCCGCGACAGGTCTGGAGCAATCAGCCCCAGCATTTT. The chain employs TRBV12-3 or TRBV12-4 and TRBJ1-5, with TRBD1 as a possible D gene (6 bases). The CDR3 loop spans 16 amino acids. The V end was cut by 5 bases, the J end by 1 base, with 15 bases between.

The chain carries TRBV27 and TRBJ2-7; D unresolved. CDR1 is MNHEY, CDR2 SMNVEV, per germline (reference sequence). The CDR3 runs 14 residues. V lost 3 bases and J 0 bases, leaving 9 bases between the germline ends. The CDR3 bases are TGTGCCAGCAGTTTCTGGCAGAGCTCCTACGAGCAGTACTTC. Protein: CASSFWQSSYEQYF.

This clonotype was counted a few times. The rearrangement links TRBV20-1 to TRBJ1-1; possible D gene TRBD1, 6 bases. CDR3 size: 13 residues. Trimming cost V 5 bases and J 0 bases, with 10 bases left between them. Germline lookup yields CDR1 DFQATT and CDR2 SNEGSKA (reference sequence). The CDR3 DNA reads TGCAGTGCTGGGGGGGCCGTGAACACTGAAGCTTTCTTT. Protein product: CSAGGAVNTEAFF.

This chain links TRBV20-1 with TRBJ2-1; TRBD2 matches at 14 bases. The CDR3 runs to 16 residues. The V segment lost 0 bases and the J segment 9 bases; nucleotides outside the gene matches: 7. Germline V gene data show CDR1 as DFQATT and CDR2 as SNEGSKA (reference sequence). In DNA form, the CDR3 reads TGCAGTGCTAGAGATGGGGCGGGACTAGCGGGAGTTGAGCAGTTCTTC. The encoded protein is CSARDGAGLAGVEQFF.

On this clonotype itself: Compared with germline, one end of the junction differs, possibly owing to a read error. The CDR3 reads CASSSGTTYNEQFF. The CDR3 DNA follows: TGTGCTAGCAGCTCCGGGACAACATACAATGAGCAGTTCTTC. The V and J genes are TRBV7-7 and TRBJ2-1, with D possibly being TRBD1 (6 bases). CDR1 is SSHAT, CDR2 FNYEAQ, per germline (reference sequence). The CDR3 covers 14 residues.

This chain connects TRBV7-8 to TRBJ2-1; 7 nucleotides line up with TRBD2. This CDR3 comprises 16 residues. Germline trimming cut 6 bases from V and 1 base from J; bases unmatched to any gene: 9. The germline V gene encodes CDR1 SGHVS and CDR2 FQNEAQ. CDR3 region: CASSLGLVGSYNEQFF. DNA for the CDR3: TGTGCCAGCAGTCTCGGACTAGTAGGTTCCTACAATGAGCAGTTCTTC. The full variable domain, rest sourced from reference TRBV7-8 and TRBJ2-1, is GAGVSQSPRYKVAKRGQDVALRCDPISGHVSLFWYQQALGQGPEFLTYFQNEAQLDKSGLPSDRFFAERPEGSVSTLKIQRTQQEDSAVYLCASSLGLVGSYNEQFFGPGTRLTVL.

The chain links TRBV11-1 to TRBJ1-1; no definite D call. Germline CDR1 and CDR2: SGHAT and FQDESV (reference sequence). This CDR3 comprises 13 residues. The V and J ends lost 1 base and 1 base respectively, with 4 bases between them. The chain's CDR3 is CASSLERNTEAFF. CDR3 nucleotides: TGTGCCAGCAGCTTAGAGAGGAACACTGAAGCTTTCTTT.

The chain couples TRBV12-3 or TRBV12-4 to TRBJ1-2; D is undetermined. CDR3 size: 14 residues. Between the trimmed V and J ends, which lost 8 bases and 3 bases, there was a span of 16 bases. The CDR3 spells CASSDTYSYYGYTF. The DNA for the CDR3 is TGTGCCAGCTCCGACACATACAGCTACTATGGCTACACCTTC.

V usage is TRBV20-1 and J usage is TRBJ1-2; 7 positions match TRBD1. V was pared by 5 bases and J by 1 base, with 7 bases of the junction left unmatched. Germline V gene sequence: CDR1 DFQATT, CDR2 SNEGSKA (reference sequence). CDR3 length: 14 residues. The CDR3 DNA reads as TGCAGTGCTTCCCCGGCAGGGGGTAACTATGGCTACACCTTC. Translated, it gives CSASPAGGNYGYTF.

In the case of this clonotype: At one of its ends the junction is not consistent with the germline gene, which may arise from a read error. CDR3 sequence (DNA): TGTGCCAGCAGTGGAACCCCTAGGGGAGCGGCTCAGCCCCAGCACTTT. Translation: CASSGTPRGAAQPQHF. V usage is TRBV2 and J usage is TRBJ1-5; maybe TRBD1 (5 bases). Germline CDR1 is SNHLY and CDR2 is FYNNEI. The CDR3 runs to 16 residues.

This clonotype was observed a single time. This chain connects TRBV6-1 to TRBJ2-7; a weak D match, TRBD1 (6 bases). Germline CDR1 reads MNHNS; CDR2 reads SASEGT. The CDR3 spans 14 residues. Trimming took off 8 bases at V and 7 bases at J, with 21 bases between the two ends. CDR3 sequence (DNA): TGTGCCAGCCTGCCGACGTTCTCTCAGGGGGAGCAGTACTTC. It encodes CASLPTFSQGEQYF.

This clonotype was observed a handful of times. V is TRBV11-2 and J is TRBJ2-5; D is possibly TRBD1 (5 bases). The V gene lost 5 bases and the J gene lost 5 bases, with 15 bases spanning the gap. The CDR3 runs 14 residues. The germline gives CDR1 SGHAT, CDR2 FQNNGV. The CDR3 coding sequence is TGTGCCAGCAGCACCTATGCTCCAGGGGAGACCCAGTACTTC. It yields the protein CASSTYAPGETQYF. The complete variable domain, with remaining parts taken from reference TRBV11-2 and TRBJ2-5, reads EAGVAQSPRYKIIEKRQSVAFWCNPISGHATLYWYQQILGQGPKLLIQFQNNGVVDDSQLPKDRFSAERLKGVDSTLKIQPAKLEDSAVYLCASSTYAPGETQYFGPGTRLLVL.

The chain is built from TRBV27 and TRBJ2-1, with D perhaps TRBD2 (7 bases). Germline CDR1 MNHEY, CDR2 SMNVEV (reference sequence). V was pared by 8 bases and J by 0 bases, with 17 bases between. The CDR3 totals 16 residues. The DNA of the CDR3 is TGTGCCAGCCGTCGTGGGGGGGCGAGCTCCTACAATGAGCAGTTCTTC. Encoded protein: CASRRGGASSYNEQFF.

This chain connects TRBV2 to TRBJ2-3; D unclear. The germline gives CDR1 SNHLY, CDR2 FYNNEI. CDR3 length: 13 amino acids. Trimming pared 0 bases from V and 10 bases from J, leaving 11 bases between. CDR3 amino acids: CASSEAPSLAQYF. The CDR3 bases are TGTGCCAGCAGTGAAGCGCCCTCCCTCGCGCAGTATTTT.

V is TRBV11-3 and J is TRBJ1-1, with D perhaps matching TRBD1 (5 bases). This CDR3 is 14 amino acids long. V was cut by 5 bases and J by 1 base, with 11 bases left in between. Germline V gene data show CDR1 as SGHNT and CDR2 as YENEEA. In DNA, the CDR3 is TGTGCCAGCAGCGCCCGAGGGGAGAACACTGAAGCTTTCTTT. Translation: CASSARGENTEAFF.

This clonotype was seen only once. The rearrangement uses TRBV5-4 and TRBJ2-3; D may match TRBD1 or TRBD2 (5 bases each). The CDR3 has 13 amino acids. Germline values: CDR1 SGHNT, CDR2 YYREEE (reference sequence). V lost 4 bases and J 4 bases, leaving 10 bases between the germline ends. As DNA, the CDR3 is TGTGCCAGCAGCCGCCAGGGAGCAGATACGCAGTATTTT. Protein: CASSRQGADTQYF. Supplemented by reference TRBV5-4 and TRBJ2-3, the full variable domain reads ETGVTQSPTHLIKTRGQQVTLRCSSQSGHNTVSWYQQALGQGPQFIFQYYREEENGRGNFPPRFSGLQFPNYSSELNVNALELDDSALYLCASSRQGADTQYFGPGTRLTVL.

The chain recombines TRBV7-9 with TRBJ2-7; 9 bases match TRBD2. Germline CDR1 and CDR2: SEHNR and FQNEAQ (reference sequence). This CDR3 comprises 17 residues. Trimming took 4 bases from V and 0 from J; bases not matched to a gene: 10. CDR3 amino acids: CASSSLAGKRGSYEQYF. The CDR3 coding sequence is TGTGCCAGCAGCTCCCTAGCGGGAAAGAGAGGCTCCTACGAGCAGTACTTC.

The chain uses TRBV27 and TRBJ2-1, with TRBD2 as a possible D gene (6 bases). CDR1 and CDR2 from the germline V gene are MNHEY and SMNVEV (reference sequence). Trimming took off 6 bases at V and 1 base at J, with 13 bases between the two ends. The CDR3 length is 15 residues. CDR3 coding DNA: TGTGCCAGCAGAGTGGGGGGATGGTCCTACAATGAGCAGTTCTTC. Its protein is CASRVGGWSYNEQFF.

The chain uses TRBV10-3 and TRBJ2-7; the D gene is possibly TRBD2 (5 bases). CDR1 is ENHRY, CDR2 SYGVKD, per germline. V gave up 10 bases and J gave up 2 bases, with 15 bases separating them. The CDR3 consists of 13 residues. The CDR3 loop is CATATGYAYEQYF. The DNA for the CDR3 is TGTGCCACCGCAACGGGATACGCCTACGAGCAGTACTTC.

The rearrangement uses TRBV6-1 and TRBJ1-6; TRBD1 might be the D (5 bases). Deletions cut 6 bases from V and 5 bases from J, with 11 bases between. The CDR3 extends over 14 amino acids. CDR1 and CDR2 from the germline V gene are MNHNS and SASEGT. The CDR3 bases are TGTGCCAGCAGGATGGGGGGGAATAATTCACCCCTCCACTTT. Translation gives CASRMGGNNSPLHF.

The chain combines TRBV5-1 with TRBJ1-6; D is possibly TRBD1 (6 bases). The V gene lost 4 bases and the J gene lost 10 bases, with 21 bases spanning the gap. Per the germline V gene, CDR1 is SGHRS and CDR2 is YFSETQ. The CDR3 contains 16 residues. The CDR3 is CASSDLWGQQGSPLHF. The CDR3 DNA is TGCGCCAGCAGCGACCTGTGGGGGCAGCAGGGATCACCCCTCCACTTT.

The V gene is TRBV24-1, the J gene TRBJ2-5; D unresolved. CDR1 and CDR2 from the germline V gene are KGHDR and SFDVKD. Trimming stripped 4 bases from V and 2 bases from J, with 7 bases between. The CDR3 extends over 13 amino acids. The CDR3 reads CATSDQHQETQYF. The CDR3 DNA follows: TGTGCCACCAGTGACCAACATCAAGAGACCCAGTACTTC.

The chain recombines TRBV11-3 with TRBJ1-2; the D is unclear. V shed 2 bases and J shed 0 bases, with 19 bases lying between them. CDR1 and CDR2 from the germline V gene are SGHNT and YENEEA. The CDR3 extends over 18 amino acids. CDR3 sequence reads: CASSLSGRDSRANYGYTF. The DNA of the CDR3 is TGTGCCAGCAGCTTATCGGGCCGCGATAGCCGGGCTAACTATGGCTACACCTTC.

The chain carries TRBV20-1 and TRBJ1-2; D is unclear. V lost 1 base, J lost 8 bases, and 8 bases lay in between. The CDR3 has 11 residues. The germline CDR1 and CDR2 sequences are DFQATT and SNEGSKA (reference sequence). The CDR3, as DNA: TGCAGTGCTAGAGTGGACCCCGGCTACACCTTC. As protein: CSARVDPGYTF.

Only one count was recorded for this clonotype. The chain carries TRBV2 and TRBJ1-5; 11 bases match TRBD1. V dropped 9 bases and J dropped 7; count of bases not matched to a gene: 8. Germline V CDR1 and CDR2: SNHLY, FYNNEI. The CDR3 sequence is 14 residues long. The DNA of the CDR3 is TGTGCCAGTCCCCGGGACAGGGGGAAACAGCCCCAGCATTTT. Its translation: CASPRDRGKQPQHF.

This chain joins TRBV30 and TRBJ1-2; no reliable D call. V gave up 4 bases and J gave up 4 bases, with 19 bases separating them. Per germline, CDR1 GTSNPN and CDR2 SVGIG (reference sequence). The CDR3 sequence is 15 residues long. CDR3 in amino acids: CAWTSRIGQVYGYTF. The CDR3 DNA reads TGTGCCTGGACCTCCAGGATTGGTCAGGTCTATGGCTACACCTTC.

The CDR3 spells CASSPLRGRYQETQYF. CDR3 bases: TGTGCCAGCAGCCCCCTCCGAGGGAGGTACCAAGAGACCCAGTACTTC. The chain is built from TRBV11-2 and TRBJ2-5; perhaps TRBD2 as D (6 bases). The ends were cut back, 5 bases at V and 0 bases at J, with 16 bases in the middle. The germline V gene has CDR1 SGHAT and CDR2 FQNNGV. The CDR3 length is 16 residues.

The chain links TRBV20-1 to TRBJ1-2; TRBD1 might be the D (6 bases). The V end was cut by 3 bases, the J end by 6 bases, with 8 bases between. The germline V gene encodes CDR1 DFQATT and CDR2 SNEGSKA (reference sequence). The CDR3 runs to 11 residues. This chain's CDR3 is CSARRGNGYTF. The CDR3 bases are TGCAGTGCTAGGAGGGGGAATGGCTACACCTTC.